This T cell receptor (beta chain) was obtained from a study of blood T cell repertoires in COVID-19. For the study at large: Spain, Italy and the United States supplied samples that represented acute and convalescent COVID-19.

The CDR3 is 15 amino acids. Trimming took off 2 bases at V and 2 bases at J, with 12 bases between the two ends. Germline values: CDR1 LGHDT, CDR2 YNNKEL (reference sequence). Authors' processing steps: Amplification of reference gene primers provided the estimated nucleated cell counts. Assay: immunoSEQ multiplex PCR; the TCRdb copy retains only in-frame clones and omits some. V and J calls and clone size are as listed in that table; D and trimming were resolved from the DNA. The repertoire holds over 200,000 clones, 65% to 85% seen once, with 6% to 9.5% in the top ten. The clonotype comes from a woman over 75 with acute or convalescent COVID-19. The sequencing sample was made of peripheral blood. The chain has TRBV3-1 (or the pseudogene TRBV3-2) and TRBJ2-5; tentative D call: TRBD1 (5 bases). The CDR3 protein is CASSQTLDRQETQYF. The CDR3 DNA reads TGTGCCAGCAGCCAAACGCTTGACAGACAAGAGACCCAGTACTTC.